These 3 T cell receptor beta chains were sequenced from one sample in a study of blood T cell repertoires in COVID-19. Using immunoSEQ multiplex PCR, the repertoire was profiled, and TCRdb retains in-frame clones only, with some absent. Among roughly 240,000 clones listed, roughly 90% were seen once. The sample was PBMCs or T cells enriched from blood (not recorded which). Every receptor here comes from a woman aged 25 to 39 with acute COVID-19.

The chain joins TRBV4-3 to TRBJ1-2; 8 nucleotides agree with TRBD1. Germline assignment: CDR1 LGHNA and CDR2 YSLEER. With 0 bases clipped from V and 4 bases from J, the junction kept 1 base outside the gene matches. CDR3 length: 14 amino acids. CDR3 nucleotide sequence: TGCGCCAGCAGCCAAGATGGGACAGGCTATGGCTACACCTTC. This gives the protein CASSQDGTGYGYTF.

In DNA, the CDR3 is TGTGCCAGCAGCGCACAGGGGATAGGAGGCACTGAAGCTTTCTTT. Translated: CASSAQGIGGTEAFF. V and J are TRBV14 and TRBJ1-1, with 7 bases identical to TRBD1. Per germline, CDR1 SGHDN and CDR2 FVKESK. V lost 5 bases to trimming and J lost 4 bases; unmatched junction nucleotides: 10. CDR3 length: 15 amino acids.

The chain couples TRBV27 to TRBJ1-5, with D uncertain. The CDR3 loop spans 13 amino acids. Germline V lookup: CDR1 MNHEY, CDR2 SMNVEV (reference sequence). The V end was cut by 8 bases, the J end by 1 base, with 9 bases between. As DNA, the CDR3 is TGTGCCAGCCAGTTTTCAAGCAATCAGCCCCAGCATTTT. Protein: CASQFSSNQPQHF.